This T cell receptor beta chain was captured in a study of neurological immune-mediated disorders (dated by TCRdb to between 2018 and 2020). Some background on the complete study: The study compared peripheral blood TCR-beta repertoires of HTLV-I-associated myelopathy (HAM/TSP) patients, multiple sclerosis patients and healthy controls using UMI-based sequencing. Longitudinal samples, technical triplicates and paired sorted CD4+ and CD8+ T-cell subsets, alongside PBMC samples, were included among the approximately 98 TCR-beta libraries. Longitudinal HAM/TSP and healthy donors were sampled at 3 time-points each (roughly 3-45 month intervals). Of the 70 or so subjects in the cohort, about 14 were HAM/TSP patients, around 35 were multiple sclerosis patients, and 20 were healthy controls. Beyond this particular receptor, the publication reports: TCR clonal expansion was greatest in HAM/TSP patients and smallest in MS patients, who ranked below even healthy controls. Across subjects, expanded clones never shared an identical CDR3 amino acid sequence, which suggests that the TCR-beta repertoires in every group were private.

As concerns this clonotype: Its binding antigen is unknown. Per-nucleotide qualities are absent, and no much larger clonotype sits a single base away.

What the time point label conveys for this sample: longitudinal time-point 2. For unsorted PBMC libraries, 2 million PBMCs were used after storage in RNAlater at -80 degrees C until RNA extraction. Peripheral blood underwent Ficoll-Hypaque density gradient centrifugation to isolate PBMCs, which were then cryopreserved in liquid nitrogen. cDNA was synthesized by template-switch 5'RACE using a primer carrying a 10-nucleotide random unique molecular identifier by which each TCR transcript was tagged. Over 200 million TCR-beta sequences, covering 15-18 subjects, were produced in each sequencing run. The RNeasy kit was used for extraction of total RNA. The KAPA Real-time Library Amplification kit was used to amplify TCR-beta VDJ regions with primers targeting the TCR constant region and the 5'RACE anchor. A first PCR added sample indexes and Illumina adaptors, and a second PCR then raised library yield. After Ampure bead purification, the roughly 650 bp TCR product was size-selected on a 2% E-gel SizeSelection system. Before pooling, library quality was checked on a Bioanalyzer, concentration was measured with Qubit, and libraries were quantified with the Kapa Library Quantification kit. An Illumina HiSeq 2500 sequenced the libraries paired-end 2 x 150 bp. To increase sequence diversity, about 23-32% phiX was spiked into each library pool. Per the authors' processing: Quality-filtered reads were processed with the UMI-based MiGEC pipeline, which removed over 90% of raw TCR sequences during error correction. VDJ genes were aligned to IMGT germline references, and each clonotype was defined by a unique CDR3 amino acid sequence together with V-J genes. VDJtools evaluated clonal expansion, Shannon diversity and CDR3 relatedness (CalcPairwiseDistances, ClusterSamples); CLCbio workbench built phylogenetic trees. A clone was classed as expanded if it had 8 or more unique UMIs, a cutoff based on coefficient-of-variation modelling across technical triplicates. The public reads were quality trimmed at Q25 with fastp and then assembled into clones with MiXCR by TCRdb, keeping productive beta chains. Each CDR3 protein gets just one entry, which takes the most common genes and DNA from the rows behind it. The V and J calls shown here were made by TCRdb, not taken from the authors' results. The sample table holds about 49,000 distinct CDR3 sequences, of which 10% to 15% were seen once. Roughly 4.3% of the sample lies in the top ten.

The sequencing sample was made of PBMCs. The clonotype originates from a male donor with HTLV-1-associated myelopathy (HAM/TSP).

Here is the DNA: TGTGCCAGCAGCCCGCAAGGGGGGCAGGGAGAGACCCAGTACTTC. Translated, it reads CASSPQGGQGETQYF. The V and J genes are TRBV7-9 and TRBJ2-5; the D region may be TRBD1 or TRBD2, each matching 6 bases equally. The germline V gene (reference sequence) specifies SEHNR as CDR1 and FQNEAQ as CDR2. Its CDR3 holds 15 amino acids, cysteine through phenylalanine. Only CDR3 DNA remains: 45 bases, in frame from the first base. Trimming takes 5 bases from V and 4 bases from J, and the germline ends sit 17 bases apart. With the portions outside the CDR3 filled from the reference TRBV7-9 and TRBJ2-5 genes, the complete variable region becomes DTGVSQNPRHKITKRGQNVTFRCDPISEHNRLYWYRQTLGQGPEFLTYFQNEAQLEKSRLLSDRFSAERPKGSFSTLEIQRTEQGDSAMYLCASSPQGGQGETQYFGPGTRLLVL.